This TCR beta chain was captured in a study of blood T cell repertoires in COVID-19. Germline V gene lookup returns CDR1 SNHLY and CDR2 FYNNEI. This CDR3 has 14 residues. V was pared by 7 bases and J by 0 bases, with 10 bases between. TCRdb keeps only in-frame clones here, not all; method: immunoSEQ multiplex PCR. The sample has 85,000 to 90,000 clones, around 80% seen once. Specimen: peripheral blood. The clonotype originates from a woman of 80 years or more with acute or convalescent COVID-19. The rearrangement links TRBV2 to TRBJ1-5; no clear D gene. The CDR3 reads CASKGGNSNQPQHF. The DNA of the CDR3 is TGTGCCAGCAAAGGCGGAAATAGCAATCAGCCCCAGCATTTT.